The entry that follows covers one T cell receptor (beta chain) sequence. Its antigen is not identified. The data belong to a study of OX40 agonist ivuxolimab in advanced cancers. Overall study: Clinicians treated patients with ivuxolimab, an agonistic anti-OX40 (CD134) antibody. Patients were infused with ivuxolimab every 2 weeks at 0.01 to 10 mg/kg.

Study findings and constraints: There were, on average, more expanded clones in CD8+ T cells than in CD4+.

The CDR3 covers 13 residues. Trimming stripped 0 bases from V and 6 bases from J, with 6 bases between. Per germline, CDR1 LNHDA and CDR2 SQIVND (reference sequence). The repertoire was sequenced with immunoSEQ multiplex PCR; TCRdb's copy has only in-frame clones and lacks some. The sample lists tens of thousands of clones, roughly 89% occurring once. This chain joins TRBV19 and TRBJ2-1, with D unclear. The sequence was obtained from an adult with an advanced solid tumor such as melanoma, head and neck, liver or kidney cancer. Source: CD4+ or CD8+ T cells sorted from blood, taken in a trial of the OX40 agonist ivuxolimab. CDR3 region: CASSIDVGNEQFF. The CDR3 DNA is TGTGCCAGTAGTATAGATGTAGGCAATGAGCAGTTCTTC. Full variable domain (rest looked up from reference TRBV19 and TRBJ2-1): DGGITQSPKYLFRKEGQNVTLSCEQNLNHDAMYWYRQDPGQGLRLIYYSQIVNDFQKGDIAEGYSVSREKKESFPLTVTSAQKNPTAFYLCASSIDVGNEQFFGPGTRLTVL.